This TCR beta chain is from a study of blood T cells in healthy people across ages. Turning to the study itself: Using template switching, researchers captured about one barcoded beta molecule for each two T cells.

Then a second PCR, running roughly 6 to 11 cycles, was carried out with a sample-barcoded 5' primer and a J-beta primer mix. A template-switch adaptor that had 12 random nucleotides put a tag on each cDNA molecule. TCRdb re-called the 5' RACE reads through MiXCR, storing one row per CDR3 protein. Of about 800,000 distinct CDR3 sequences detected, around a quarter appear once; the ten largest clones hold roughly 3.5%. By share, this clonotype counts as medium-sized (0.01 to 0.1%). V lost 5 bases and J 5 bases, leaving 10 bases between the germline ends. Germline V gene lookup returns CDR1 SGHTA and CDR2 FQGNSA. CDR3 size: 13 residues. Roughly 9.8 milliliters of peripheral blood were drawn from each donor. These sequences were also reported in another study, on T cells of mothers and their children.

V is TRBV7-2 and J is TRBJ1-5, with D uncertain. The sequence derives from a boy between 5 and 17 years old in good health. The sample comprised blood. The CDR3 sequence is CASSVRGDQPQHF. The CDR3 DNA follows: TGTGCCAGCAGCGTCCGGGGAGATCAGCCCCAGCATTTT. The complete variable domain, with remaining parts taken from reference TRBV7-2 and TRBJ1-5, reads GAGVSQSPSNKVTEKGKDVELRCDPISGHTALYWYRQSLGQGLEFLIYFQGNSAPDKSGLPSDRFSAERTGGSVSTLTIQRTQQEDSAVYLCASSVRGDQPQHFGDGTRLSIL.